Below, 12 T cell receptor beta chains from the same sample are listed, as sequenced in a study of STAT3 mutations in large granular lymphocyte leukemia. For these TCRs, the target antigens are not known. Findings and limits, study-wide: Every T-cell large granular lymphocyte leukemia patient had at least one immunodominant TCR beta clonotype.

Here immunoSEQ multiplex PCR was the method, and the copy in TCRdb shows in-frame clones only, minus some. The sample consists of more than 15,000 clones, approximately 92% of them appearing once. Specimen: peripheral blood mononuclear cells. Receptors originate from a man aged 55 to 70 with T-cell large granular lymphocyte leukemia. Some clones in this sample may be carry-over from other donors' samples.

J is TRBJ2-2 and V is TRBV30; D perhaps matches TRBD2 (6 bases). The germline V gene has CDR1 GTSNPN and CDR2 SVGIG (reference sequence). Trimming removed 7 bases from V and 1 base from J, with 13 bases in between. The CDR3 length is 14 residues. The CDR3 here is CASLSGLNTGELFF. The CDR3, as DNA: TGTGCCTCCCTTTCGGGACTGAACACCGGGGAGCTGTTTTTT.

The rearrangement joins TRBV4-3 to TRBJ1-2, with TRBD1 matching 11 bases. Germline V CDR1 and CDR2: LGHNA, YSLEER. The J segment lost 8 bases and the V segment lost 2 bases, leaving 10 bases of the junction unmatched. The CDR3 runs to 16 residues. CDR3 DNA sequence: TGCGCCAGCAGCCAACTTCTTGGACAGGGGGCACTGGGCTACACCTTC. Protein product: CASSQLLGQGALGYTF.

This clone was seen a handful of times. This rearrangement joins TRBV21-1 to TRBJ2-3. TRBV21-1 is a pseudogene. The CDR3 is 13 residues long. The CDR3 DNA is TGTGCCAGCAGCACACCAACCACAGATACGCAGTATTTT. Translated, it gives CASSTPTTDTQYF.

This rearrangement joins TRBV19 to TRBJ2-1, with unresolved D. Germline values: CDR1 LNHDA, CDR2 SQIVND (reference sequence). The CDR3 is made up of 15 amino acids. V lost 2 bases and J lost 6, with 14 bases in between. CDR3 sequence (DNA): TGTGCCAGTAGTATAAAAGAGTGGAATCGCAATGAGCAGTTCTTC. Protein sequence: CASSIKEWNRNEQFF.

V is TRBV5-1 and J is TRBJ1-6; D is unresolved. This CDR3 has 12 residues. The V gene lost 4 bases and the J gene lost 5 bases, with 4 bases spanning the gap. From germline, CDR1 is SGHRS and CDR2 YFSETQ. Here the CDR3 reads CASSLDNSPLHF. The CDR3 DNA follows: TGCGCCAGCAGCCTGGATAATTCACCCCTCCACTTT. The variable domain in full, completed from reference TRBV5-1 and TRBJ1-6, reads KAGVTQTPRYLIKTRGQQVTLSCSPISGHRSVSWYQQTPGQGLQFLFEYFSETQRNKGNFPGRFSGRQFSNSRSEMNVSTLELGDSALYLCASSLDNSPLHFGNGTRLTVT.

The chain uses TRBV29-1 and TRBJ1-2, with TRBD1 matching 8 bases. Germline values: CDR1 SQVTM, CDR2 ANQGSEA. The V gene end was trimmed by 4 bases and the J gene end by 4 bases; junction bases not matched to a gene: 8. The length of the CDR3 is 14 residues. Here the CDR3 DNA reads TGCAGCGTTGTAGGGCTGCAGGGGGCCTATGGCTACACCTTC. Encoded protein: CSVVGLQGAYGYTF.

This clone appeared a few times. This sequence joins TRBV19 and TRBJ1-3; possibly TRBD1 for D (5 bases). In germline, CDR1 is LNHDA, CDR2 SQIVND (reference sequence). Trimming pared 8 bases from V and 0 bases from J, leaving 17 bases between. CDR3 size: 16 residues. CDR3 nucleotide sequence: TGTGCCAGTCAAGGGGTGTTTGTGGGCTCTGGAAACACCATATATTTT. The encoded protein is CASQGVFVGSGNTIYF. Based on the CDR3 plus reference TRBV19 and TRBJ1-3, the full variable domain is DGGITQSPKYLFRKEGQNVTLSCEQNLNHDAMYWYRQDPGQGLRLIYYSQIVNDFQKGDIAEGYSVSREKKESFPLTVTSAQKNPTAFYLCASQGVFVGSGNTIYFGEGSWLTVV.

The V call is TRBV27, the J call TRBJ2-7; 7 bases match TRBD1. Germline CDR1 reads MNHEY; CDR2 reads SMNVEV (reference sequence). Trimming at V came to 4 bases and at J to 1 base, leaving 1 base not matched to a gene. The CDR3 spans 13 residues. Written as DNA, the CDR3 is TGTGCCAGCAGTTCGACAGGGTCCTACGAGCAGTACTTC. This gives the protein CASSSTGSYEQYF.

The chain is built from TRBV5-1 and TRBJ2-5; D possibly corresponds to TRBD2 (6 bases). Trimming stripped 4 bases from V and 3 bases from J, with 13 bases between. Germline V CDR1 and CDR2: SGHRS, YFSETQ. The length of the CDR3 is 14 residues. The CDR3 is CASSLEGLEETQYF. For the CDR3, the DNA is TGCGCCAGCAGCCTGGAGGGGTTGGAAGAGACCCAGTACTTC.

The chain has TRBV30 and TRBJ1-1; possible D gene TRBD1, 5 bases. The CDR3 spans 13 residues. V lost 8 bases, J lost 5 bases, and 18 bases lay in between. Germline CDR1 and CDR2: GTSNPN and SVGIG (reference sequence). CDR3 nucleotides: TGTGCCGAACTCCCGGGGGGAACAACTGAAGCTTTCTTT. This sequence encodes CAELPGGTTEAFF. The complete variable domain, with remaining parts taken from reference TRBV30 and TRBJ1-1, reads SQTIHQWPATLVQPVGSPLSLECTVEGTSNPNLYWYRQAAGRGLQLLFYSVGIGQISSEVPQNLSASRPQDRQFILSSKKLLLSDSGFYLCAELPGGTTEAFFGQGTRLTVV.

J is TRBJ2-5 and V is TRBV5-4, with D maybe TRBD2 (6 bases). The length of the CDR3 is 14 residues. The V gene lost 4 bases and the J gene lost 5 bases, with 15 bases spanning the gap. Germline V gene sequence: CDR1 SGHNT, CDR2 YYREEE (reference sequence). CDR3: CASSPRESGETQYF. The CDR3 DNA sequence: TGTGCCAGCAGCCCCAGGGAGAGCGGGGAGACCCAGTACTTC. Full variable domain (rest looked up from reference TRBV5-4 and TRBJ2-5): ETGVTQSPTHLIKTRGQQVTLRCSSQSGHNTVSWYQQALGQGPQFIFQYYREEENGRGNFPPRFSGLQFPNYSSELNVNALELDDSALYLCASSPRESGETQYFGPGTRLLVL.

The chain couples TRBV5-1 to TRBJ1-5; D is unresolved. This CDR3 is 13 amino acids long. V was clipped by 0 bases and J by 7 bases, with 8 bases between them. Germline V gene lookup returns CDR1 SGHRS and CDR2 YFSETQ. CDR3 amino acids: CASSLEGLQPQHF. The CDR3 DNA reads TGCGCCAGCAGCTTGGAAGGGTTGCAGCCCCAGCATTTT.